These 28 T cell receptor beta chains were all obtained from the same sample, sequenced in a study of blood T cell repertoires in COVID-19. Assay used: immunoSEQ multiplex PCR; TCRdb lists only in-frame clones, some missing. The table has about 150,000 clones, 80% to 85% seen once. Source material: peripheral blood. Every receptor here comes from a man between 70 and 80 years old with active or convalescent COVID-19.

V and J are TRBV18 and TRBJ1-1; TRBD1 is a possible D gene (6 bases). The CDR3 extends over 13 amino acids. Trimming cost V 3 bases and J 7 bases, with 12 bases left between them. Germline values: CDR1 KGHSH, CDR2 LQKENI. CDR3 nucleotide sequence: TGTGCCAGCTCACCCGACAGGCAATATGAAGCTTTCTTT. Translation gives CASSPDRQYEAFF.

The V call is TRBV5-1, the J call TRBJ2-1, with 8 positions matching TRBD1. The CDR3 contains 14 residues. The V gene's germline CDR1 is SGHRS and CDR2 YFSETQ. V shed 5 bases, J shed 8 bases, and the junction held 9 bases outside the gene matches. The CDR3 region is CASRDRAGLDEQFF. CDR3 coding DNA: TGCGCCAGCAGGGACAGGGCAGGTCTCGATGAGCAGTTCTTC. Drawing the rest from reference TRBV5-1 and TRBJ2-1, the complete variable domain is KAGVTQTPRYLIKTRGQQVTLSCSPISGHRSVSWYQQTPGQGLQFLFEYFSETQRNKGNFPGRFSGRQFSNSRSEMNVSTLELGDSALYLCASRDRAGLDEQFFGPGTRLTVL.

The chain recombines TRBV5-1 with TRBJ1-6, with unresolved D. This CDR3 is 14 amino acids long. Germline V gene lookup returns CDR1 SGHRS and CDR2 YFSETQ. Trimming removed 0 bases at V and 11 bases at J, with 12 bases between. The CDR3 bases are TGCGCCAGCAGCTTGGGGCAGCCCGGGGCACCCCTCCACTTT. Amino acids: CASSLGQPGAPLHF.

J is TRBJ2-3 and V is TRBV6-6; D is uncertain. Trimming took off 6 bases at V and 3 bases at J, with 4 bases between the two ends. This CDR3 has 11 amino acids. CDR1 and CDR2 (germline): MNHNY, SVGAGI (reference sequence). The CDR3 sequence is CASSQTDTQYF. As DNA, the CDR3 is TGTGCCAGCAGCCAAACAGATACGCAGTATTTT.

This clone was observed a few times. The chain has TRBV4-3 and TRBJ2-7; 9 bases line up with TRBD1. The CDR3 is made up of 15 amino acids. Germline values: CDR1 LGHNA, CDR2 YSLEER. V shed 4 bases, J shed 3 bases, and the junction held 7 bases outside the gene matches. CDR3 region: CASSLRQGGNYEQYF. CDR3 nucleotides: TGCGCCAGCAGCCTTCGACAGGGGGGAAACTACGAGCAGTACTTC.

The gene calls are TRBV7-2 and TRBJ2-7; 9 bases fit TRBD2. CDR1 SGHTA and CDR2 FQGNSA come from the germline V gene. The V and J ends lost 5 bases and 3 bases, in that order; junction bases with no gene match: 11. This CDR3 spans 16 amino acids. This chain's CDR3 is CASSLGPLAGYYEQYF. CDR3 nucleotide sequence: TGTGCCAGCAGCCTAGGCCCTCTAGCGGGGTACTACGAGCAGTACTTC.

This sequence joins TRBV7-2 and TRBJ2-1, with a weak D call TRBD2 (7 bases). Germline V gene data show CDR1 as SGHTA and CDR2 as FQGNSA. V gave up 5 bases and J gave up 4 bases, with 18 bases separating them. The CDR3 covers 16 residues. The CDR3 spells CASSQEGGDLYNEQFF. Written as DNA, the CDR3 is TGTGCCAGCAGCCAAGAGGGGGGGGACCTATACAATGAGCAGTTCTTC.

The chain carries TRBV10-2 and TRBJ2-7, with no clear D. The germline CDR1 and CDR2 sequences are WSHSY and SAAADI. This CDR3 comprises 14 residues. The V end lost 8 bases, the J end lost 0 bases, and 14 bases lay between the germline ends. The CDR3 reads CASLDQTSSYEQYF. Here the CDR3 DNA reads TGCGCCAGCCTTGACCAGACATCCTCCTACGAGCAGTACTTC.

The chain employs TRBV19 and TRBJ2-4; D might be TRBD2 (5 bases). Looked up from germline, CDR1 is LNHDA and CDR2 is SQIVND (reference sequence). Trimming removed 1 base from V and 0 bases from J, with 10 bases in between. The CDR3 is made up of 16 amino acids. CDR3 sequence reads: CASSIGRGIAKNIQYF. CDR3 bases: TGTGCCAGTAGTATAGGCCGAGGGATAGCCAAAAACATTCAGTACTTC.

This rearrangement joins TRBV4-1 to TRBJ2-7; possible D gene TRBD1, 6 bases. Trimming left V 0 bases short and J 6 bases short, with 15 bases between. CDR3 length equals 15 residues. Germline CDR1 is MGHRA and CDR2 is YSYEKL. The CDR3 DNA is TGCGCCAGCAGCCAAGAGGGGGCAGTTGGGCGCGAGCAGTACTTC. Translating it yields CASSQEGAVGREQYF.

This clone was counted only a few times. This chain uses TRBV18 with TRBJ2-2; D is unclear. Germline V CDR1 and CDR2: KGHSH, LQKENI. Deletions cut 3 bases from V and 4 bases from J, with 6 bases between. There are 13 residues in the CDR3. In DNA, the CDR3 is TGTGCCAGCTCACCGGCCCCCACCGGGGAGCTGTTTTTT. Translated, it gives CASSPAPTGELFF.

CDR3 in DNA: TGTGCCACCAGCAGACTCCTATCGACTAGGTTCGATGAGCAGTTCTTC. Protein: CATSRLLSTRFDEQFF. The chain has TRBV15 and TRBJ2-1, with a weak D call TRBD2 (6 bases). Trimming took off 2 bases at V and 8 bases at J, with 19 bases between the two ends. CDR3 length: 16 amino acids. Germline V gene lookup returns CDR1 LNHNV and CDR2 YYDKDF (reference sequence).

On this clone itself: Compared with germline, one end of the junction differs, possibly owing to a read error. The chain couples TRBV3-1 (or the pseudogene TRBV3-2) to TRBJ2-4, with a possible D match to TRBD1 (5 bases). CDR1 and CDR2 (germline): LGHDT, YNNKEL (reference sequence). The CDR3 runs to 14 residues. Here the CDR3 reads CVSSKGVGKNIQYF. The DNA of the CDR3 is TGTGTCAGCAGCAAAGGGGTCGGGAAAAACATTCAGTACTTC.

The chain recombines TRBV6-5 with TRBJ1-1, with no clear D. Trimming cost V 0 bases and J 1 base, with 12 bases left between them. In germline, CDR1 is MNHEY, CDR2 SVGAGI. This CDR3 has 16 residues. CDR3 loop: CASSYSAVRPNTEAFF. In DNA form, the CDR3 reads TGTGCCAGCAGTTACTCGGCCGTGAGGCCGAACACTGAAGCTTTCTTT.

CDR3 bases: TGTGCCAGCAGTCCAAACCCAACAGGGTTTGCAGCTTTCTTT. Translated, it gives CASSPNPTGFAAFF. The V gene is TRBV6-5, the J gene TRBJ1-1; D might be TRBD1 (6 bases). Germline V CDR1 and CDR2: MNHEY, SVGAGI. The CDR3 runs 14 residues. The germline V and J ends were trimmed by 5 bases and 10 bases, with 20 bases remaining between them.

The rearrangement links TRBV6-5 to TRBJ2-2; TRBD2 agrees at 9 bases. The V gene end was trimmed by 7 bases and the J gene end by 4 bases; junction bases not matched to a gene: 7. The CDR3 extends over 15 amino acids. Germline V gene lookup returns CDR1 MNHEY and CDR2 SVGAGI. CDR3 bases: TGTGCCAGCATTTGGCGGGGGGGTACCACCGGGGAGCTGTTTTTT. Translating gives CASIWRGGTTGELFF.

J is TRBJ2-2 and V is TRBV7-8, with 10 nucleotides matching TRBD2. This CDR3 region has 17 residues. The J segment lost 2 bases and the V segment lost 4 bases, leaving 7 bases of the junction unmatched. The germline V gene encodes CDR1 SGHVS and CDR2 FQNEAQ. CDR3 bases: TGTGCCAGCAGCTCGAAGCGGGGGGGCCTTAACACCGGGGAGCTGTTTTTT. Its translation: CASSSKRGGLNTGELFF.

This clone was recorded a few times. This chain uses TRBV9 with TRBJ2-1, with D maybe TRBD2 (5 bases). This CDR3 spans 15 amino acids. CDR1 and CDR2 from the germline V gene are SGDLS and YYNGEE. Trimming pared 0 bases from V and 2 bases from J, leaving 9 bases between. The CDR3 is CASSVGADPYNEQFF. The CDR3 coding sequence is TGTGCCAGCAGCGTAGGAGCGGACCCCTACAATGAGCAGTTCTTC.

The V call is TRBV27, the J call TRBJ2-7, with 7 bases lining up with TRBD2. Germline CDR1 and CDR2: MNHEY and SMNVEV (reference sequence). Trimming took 3 bases from V and 4 from J; bases not matched to a gene: 6. The length of the CDR3 is 14 residues. CDR3 sequence (DNA): TGTGCCAGCAGTTTGGTGGGAGGGCCGTACGAGCAGTACTTC. Translated: CASSLVGGPYEQYF.

The J gene is TRBJ1-3, the V gene TRBV13, with a tentative D call TRBD1 (5 bases). V was cut by 5 bases and J by 2 bases, with 13 bases left in between. CDR1 and CDR2 (germline): PRHDT, FYEKMQ (reference sequence). CDR3 length equals 15 residues. CDR3 nucleotides: TGTGCCAGCAGCCGGGGGAGGGGCCCTGGAAACACCATATATTTT. This gives the protein CASSRGRGPGNTIYF.

The chain has TRBV2 and TRBJ1-2; TRBD1 aligns across 7 bases. The CDR3 has 16 residues. Trimming at V came to 1 base and at J to 7 bases, leaving 12 bases not matched to a gene. Germline V gives CDR1 SNHLY, CDR2 FYNNEI. This chain's CDR3 is CASSEDGTDPRGGYTF. CDR3 nucleotide sequence: TGTGCCAGCAGTGAAGATGGGACAGACCCACGGGGTGGCTACACCTTC.

This chain uses TRBV6-6 with TRBJ2-5; a weak D match, TRBD1 (10 bases). This CDR3 region has 19 residues. With 5 bases removed from V and 0 bases from J, the gap between germline ends came to 25 bases. Germline CDR1 is MNHNY and CDR2 is SVGAGI (reference sequence). The CDR3 region has the DNA TGTGCCAGCAGTCACCTAGCGGGACAGGGGATCGGGTACCAAGAGACCCAGTACTTC. Its protein is CASSHLAGQGIGYQETQYF.

The rearrangement uses TRBV4-3 and TRBJ2-1, with D maybe TRBD2 (6 bases). CDR1 and CDR2 from the germline V gene are LGHNA and YSLEER. The CDR3 runs to 15 residues. V was shortened by 3 bases and J by 9 bases, with 18 bases between the two germline ends. The CDR3 DNA reads as TGCGCCAGCAGCCAGGAGATATCACTCGGGGGTGAGCAGTTCTTC. Protein: CASSQEISLGGEQFF.

The chain has TRBV5-1 and TRBJ2-2; D not certain. In germline, CDR1 is SGHRS, CDR2 YFSETQ. This CDR3 comprises 15 residues. The V end lost 0 bases, the J end lost 1 base, and 7 bases lay between the germline ends. In DNA, the CDR3 is TGCGCCAGCAGCTTGGCGGCGGTGAACACCGGGGAGCTGTTTTTT. This encodes CASSLAAVNTGELFF.

V usage is TRBV3-1 (or the pseudogene TRBV3-2) and J usage is TRBJ1-1; weak D call: TRBD1 (5 bases). This CDR3 has 15 amino acids. CDR1 LGHDT and CDR2 YNNKEL come from the germline V gene (reference sequence). Trimming cost V 1 base and J 5 bases, with 14 bases left between them. In DNA form, the CDR3 reads TGTGCCAGCAGCCAAGGGGGCAGTCCAGCTACTGAAGCTTTCTTT. The encoded protein is CASSQGGSPATEAFF.

This chain joins TRBV27 and TRBJ1-5, with a possible D match to TRBD1 (6 bases). This CDR3 has 15 residues. The V end lost 5 bases, the J end lost 6 bases, and 17 bases lay between the germline ends. Germline lookup yields CDR1 MNHEY and CDR2 SMNVEV (reference sequence). CDR3 region: CASSLTTGNRQPQHF. Here the CDR3 DNA reads TGTGCCAGCAGTCTGACCACAGGGAATCGTCAGCCCCAGCATTTT.

V usage is TRBV6-5 and J usage is TRBJ2-1; D remains ambiguous. Germline CDR1 is MNHEY and CDR2 is SVGAGI. Trimming took 4 bases from V and 7 from J, leaving 8 bases between them. The CDR3 spans 12 residues. Here the CDR3 reads CASSLTENEQFF. The CDR3 bases are TGTGCCAGCAGTTTAACTGAGAATGAGCAGTTCTTC.

The chain carries TRBV5-6 and TRBJ1-2; D remains ambiguous. Germline CDR1 and CDR2: SGHDT and YYEEEE. V shed 7 bases and J shed 0 bases, with 13 bases lying between them. This CDR3 has 14 amino acids. The CDR3 loop is CASLKGDTNYGYTF. The CDR3 nucleotides are TGTGCCAGCCTTAAAGGCGACACTAACTATGGCTACACCTTC.